This T cell receptor beta chain emerged from a study of T cell responses to AZD1222 COVID-19 vaccine (dated by TCRdb to the early 2020s). In terms of the full investigation: Because spike-specific TCR depth and breadth did not differ between the two schedules, AZD1222 recipients who got a second dose at roughly 4 weeks were pooled with those who got a second dose at roughly 12 weeks. A total of around 240 trial participants underwent TCR sequencing, of whom roughly 210 received two doses of AZD1222 and approximately 25 received two doses of the MenACWY control vaccine. Enrollment into the trials was organized by age into subgroups of 18-55, 56-69 and 70-plus years, and those subgroups contained approximately 150, 30 and 60 TCR-sequenced participants, respectively. Study-level results and caveats: Epitopes outside the regions mutated in the B.1.351 and B.1.1.7 variants were reportedly recognized by nearly half of the unique spike-specific TCRs. Because no samples from the day 14 peak response were available, repertoires could be characterized only after the peak T cell response. Conclusions about previously exposed vaccinees were limited because only six AZD1222 recipients were SARS-CoV-2 seropositive at baseline. The 56-69-year group was small, and its depth increase did not reach significance, likely because of low power. After two AZD1222 doses, both the breadth and the depth of spike-specific TCRs were significantly higher than at day 0 and than in MenACWY recipients. Participants were mostly white British, with more females than males. The authors suggested clonal diversity may have been underestimated. The whole spike protein was spanned by vaccine-associated CD4 TCRs, and dominant responses were seen in regions 160-218 and 743-854.

With regard to this clone: Its antigen is not yet known. Base qualities are not provided; no much larger clone lies one nucleotide away.

The CDR3 regions of human TCRbeta chains were subjected to immunosequencing. In the source study's methods: TCRs in the repertoires were matched against a reference library of SARS-CoV-2-specific TCRs that had been generated with the MIRA antigen-specificity platform. Breadth was defined as the fraction of unique TCRs that were SARS-CoV-2-associated. Depth was defined as the fraction of total T cells that were SARS-CoV-2-associated. Using the MIRA data, each spike-specific TCR was assigned both to the spike region to which the TCR was reactive and to a CD4 or CD8 class. Log10-transformed breadth and depth values were compared by one-way ANOVA with Sidak's multiple comparisons tests. Imported from immuneACCESS, the table was reduced by TCRdb to in-frame sequences with V and J called. These copies leave out some clones; in studies compared against another copy, an unresolved V gene accounts for under half, and the cause of the remainder is not known. The V and J calls and the clone size are those of that table, but D and trimming were determined from the DNA. The sample table holds over 130,000 clones, of which roughly 92% were seen once. About 1.3% of the sample is held by the ten biggest clonotypes.

The CDR1 and CDR2 encoded by the germline V gene (reference sequence) are LNHDA and SQIVND. Trimming takes 2 bases from V and 1 base from J, and the germline ends sit 8 bases apart. The CDR3 measures 14 amino acids from cysteine to phenylalanine. The CDR3 DNA has 42 bases and is translated from base 1. The sample's time point label is to be understood as: baseline before first vaccination. The vaccinee samples were drawn from two UK trials, COV001 and COV002, one of which was a single-blind randomized controlled phase 2/3 trial testing AZD1222 (ChAdOx1 nCoV-19) in healthy adults. For TCRbeta chain sequencing, PBMC samples were collected from trial participants at day 0 and at day 28 after the second dose.

The sample here was peripheral blood, taken on day 0 of AZD1222 vaccination. The sequence came from an adult in good health. In this chain, TRBV19 is recombined with TRBJ1-1; the D gene is unclear. Here is the DNA: TGTGCCAGTAGTATATTCGGATCGAACACTGAAGCTTTCTTT. Translated, this gives CASSIFGSNTEAFF.